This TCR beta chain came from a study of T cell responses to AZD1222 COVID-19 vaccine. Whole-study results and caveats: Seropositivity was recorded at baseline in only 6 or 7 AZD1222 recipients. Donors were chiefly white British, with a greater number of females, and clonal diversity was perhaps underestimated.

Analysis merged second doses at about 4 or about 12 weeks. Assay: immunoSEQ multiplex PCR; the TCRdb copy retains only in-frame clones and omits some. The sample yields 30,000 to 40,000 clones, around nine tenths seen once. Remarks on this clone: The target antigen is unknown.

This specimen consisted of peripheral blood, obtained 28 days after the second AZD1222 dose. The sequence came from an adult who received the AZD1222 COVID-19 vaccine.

The CDR3 sequence: CASSLVEGTYEQYF. For the CDR3, the DNA is TGTGCCAGCAGCTTAGTTGAGGGCACCTACGAGCAGTACTTC. The chain combines TRBV7-6 with TRBJ2-7; maybe TRBD2 (5 bases). CDR1 is SGHVS and CDR2 is FNYEAQ in the germline V gene. CDR3 length: 14 residues. V gave up 1 base and J gave up 2 bases, with 9 bases separating them.